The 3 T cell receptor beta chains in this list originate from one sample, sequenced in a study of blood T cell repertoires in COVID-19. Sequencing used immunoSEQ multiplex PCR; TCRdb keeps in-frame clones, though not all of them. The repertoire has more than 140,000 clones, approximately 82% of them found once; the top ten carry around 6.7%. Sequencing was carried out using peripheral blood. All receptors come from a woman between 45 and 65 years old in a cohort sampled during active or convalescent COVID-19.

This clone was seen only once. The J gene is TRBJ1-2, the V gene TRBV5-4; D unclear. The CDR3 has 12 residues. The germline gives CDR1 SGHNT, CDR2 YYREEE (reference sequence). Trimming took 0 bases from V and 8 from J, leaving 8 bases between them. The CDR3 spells CASSLVGQGYTF. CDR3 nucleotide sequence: TGTGCCAGCAGCTTGGTGGGCCAAGGCTACACCTTC.

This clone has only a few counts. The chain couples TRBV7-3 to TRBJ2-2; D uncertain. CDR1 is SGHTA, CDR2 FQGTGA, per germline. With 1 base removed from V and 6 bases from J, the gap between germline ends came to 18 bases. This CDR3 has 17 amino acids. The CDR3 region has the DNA TGTGCCAGCAGCTTAATGGTCAGCCGAGGCCCCCCCGGGGAGCTGTTTTTT. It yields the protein CASSLMVSRGPPGELFF.

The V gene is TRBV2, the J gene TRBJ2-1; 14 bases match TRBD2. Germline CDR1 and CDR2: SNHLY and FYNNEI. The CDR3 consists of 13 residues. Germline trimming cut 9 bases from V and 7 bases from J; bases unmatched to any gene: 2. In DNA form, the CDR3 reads TGTGCCAGGGGGACTAGCGGGGGAAATGAGCAGTTCTTC. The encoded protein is CARGTSGGNEQFF. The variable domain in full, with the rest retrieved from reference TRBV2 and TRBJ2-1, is EPEVTQTPSHQVTQMGQEVILRCVPISNHLYFYWYRQILGQKVEFLVSFYNNEISEKSEIFDDQFSVERPDGSNFTLKIRSTKLEDSAMYFCARGTSGGNEQFFGPGTRLTVL.